The 13 T cell receptor beta chains below all came from one sample that was sequenced in a study of breast tumors, draining lymph nodes, adjacent tissues. Breast cancer patients provided tissue from their axillary draining lymph nodes. One entry per CDR3 protein, called by TCRdb with MiXCR from the multiplex PCR reads. The sample shows approximately 100,000 distinct CDR3 sequences, around 20% of them seen only once. The sample was axillary lymph node tissue. The origin of the receptors is a female donor with breast cancer. Some clones in this sample may be carry-over from other donors' samples.

This chain uses TRBV28 with TRBJ2-4; D gene ambiguous. V lost 11 bases and J lost 1, with 12 bases in between. Per germline, CDR1 MDHEN and CDR2 SYDVKM. The CDR3 contains 13 residues. The CDR3 region has the DNA TGTGCCTGTGTCGACATGGCCAAAAACATTCAGTACTTC. This translates into CACVDMAKNIQYF.

This clonotype was seen at least ten times. This sequence joins TRBV2 and TRBJ2-7, with 16 bases matching TRBD2. CDR1 SNHLY and CDR2 FYNNEI come from the germline V gene. Germline trimming cut 6 bases from V and 2 bases from J; bases unmatched to any gene: 10. This CDR3 is 18 amino acids long. The CDR3 reads CASRLGTSGRAGTYEQYF. DNA for the CDR3: TGTGCCAGCAGATTAGGGACTAGCGGGAGGGCAGGGACCTACGAGCAGTACTTC.

At least ten counts were recorded for this clonotype. The V gene is TRBV14, the J gene TRBJ2-1, with a possible D match to TRBD2 (5 bases). The V gene lost 4 bases and the J gene lost 7 bases, with 11 bases spanning the gap. Germline CDR1 and CDR2: SGHDN and FVKESK. This CDR3 comprises 13 residues. Here the CDR3 DNA reads TGTGCCAGCAGCCCCACGACGGGGAATGAGCAGTTCTTC. The encoded protein is CASSPTTGNEQFF.

On this clonotype: This may arise from a read error, as a much more abundant clone is one base away. As the CDR3 is not closed by the conserved phenylalanine or tryptophan, this likely results from a read error. The chain joins TRBV27 to TRBJ2-7; 7 nucleotides line up with TRBD1. Trimming at V came to 5 bases and at J to 1 base, leaving 2 bases not matched to a gene. CDR1 is MNHEY, CDR2 SMNVEV, per germline (reference sequence). The CDR3 loop spans 13 amino acids. CDR3 nucleotide sequence: TGTGCCAGCAGTGGGGACAGATCCTACGAGCAGTACCTC. It yields the protein CASSGDRSYEQYL.

This chain connects TRBV5-1 to TRBJ1-1, with no clear D. Trimming stripped 4 bases from V and 3 bases from J, with 16 bases between. Germline V lookup: CDR1 SGHRS, CDR2 YFSETQ. This CDR3 has 15 amino acids. The CDR3 reads CASSPTVSGDTEAFF. The CDR3, as DNA: TGCGCCAGCAGCCCAACCGTCAGCGGCGACACTGAAGCTTTCTTT.

Many counts were recorded for this clonotype. The chain joins TRBV15 to TRBJ1-2; 10 bases match TRBD1. Germline CDR1 LNHNV, CDR2 YYDKDF (reference sequence). The CDR3 is 17 amino acids. The V segment lost 4 bases and the J segment 4 bases; nucleotides outside the gene matches: 12. In nucleotides, the CDR3 is TGTGCCACCAGCATCGAAACCCAAGGACAGGGGGGCTATGGCTACACCTTC. Its protein is CATSIETQGQGGYGYTF.

This clonotype appeared many times. Written as DNA, the CDR3 is TGTGCCAGCAGTGCGTACCAGGATCAGCCCCAGCATTTT. It yields the protein CASSAYQDQPQHF. V and J are TRBV6-1 and TRBJ1-5, with D hard to call. Germline lookup yields CDR1 MNHNS and CDR2 SASEGT. Trimming pared 4 bases from V and 5 bases from J, leaving 9 bases between. This CDR3 spans 13 amino acids.

Only a few counts were recorded for this clonotype. This sequence joins TRBV28 and TRBJ1-5; 7 bases agree with TRBD1. In germline, CDR1 is MDHEN, CDR2 SYDVKM. This CDR3 region has 15 residues. Trimming cost V 10 bases and J 0 bases; bases outside gene matches: 9. The CDR3 nucleotides are TGTGCCACCATGGGACAGAAATATAGCAATCAGCCCCAGCATTTT. This codes for CATMGQKYSNQPQHF.

This clonotype was picked up many times. This chain connects TRBV20-1 to TRBJ2-1; no reliable D call. Germline CDR1 reads DFQATT; CDR2 reads SNEGSKA (reference sequence). The CDR3 length is 19 residues. The V end lost 4 bases, the J end lost 2 bases, and 27 bases lay between the germline ends. CDR3 in amino acids: CSANAFGGLTLGTYNEQFF. The DNA of the CDR3 is TGCAGTGCTAACGCATTCGGCGGCCTCACGCTGGGGACCTACAATGAGCAGTTCTTC.

The table lists this clonotype with many counts. The chain recombines TRBV20-1 with TRBJ2-7; no definite D call. The CDR3 spans 11 residues. Per the germline V gene, CDR1 is DFQATT and CDR2 is SNEGSKA (reference sequence). V was shortened by 4 bases and J by 4 bases, with 8 bases between the two germline ends. CDR3 residues: CSAIGGYEQYF. The DNA of the CDR3 is TGCAGTGCTATCGGTGGGTACGAGCAGTACTTC.

This clonotype was observed at least ten times. The rearrangement joins TRBV19 to TRBJ1-5, with D uncertain. This CDR3 has 14 residues. Trimming shortened V by 6 bases and J by 0 bases, and 9 bases separated the two germline ends. Germline V lookup: CDR1 LNHDA, CDR2 SQIVND (reference sequence). CDR3 in DNA: TGTGCCAGTAGAGCCTCAGGTAGCAATCAGCCCCAGCATTTT. Protein product: CASRASGSNQPQHF.

This clonotype was detected many times. CDR3 in amino acids: CASSSRGDGELFF. The CDR3 nucleotides read TGTGCCAGCAGTTCAAGGGGGGACGGGGAGCTGTTTTTT. The chain couples TRBV2 to TRBJ2-2, with D perhaps being TRBD1 or TRBD2 (6 bases each). The V end lost 5 bases, the J end lost 7 bases, and 11 bases lay between the germline ends. CDR1 and CDR2 from the germline V gene are SNHLY and FYNNEI. This CDR3 comprises 13 residues. Full variable domain (missing parts from reference TRBV2 and TRBJ2-2): EPEVTQTPSHQVTQMGQEVILRCVPISNHLYFYWYRQILGQKVEFLVSFYNNEISEKSEIFDDQFSVERPDGSNFTLKIRSTKLEDSAMYFCASSSRGDGELFFGEGSRLTVL.

This clonotype was seen repeatedly, ten times or more. V and J are TRBV10-3 and TRBJ1-2; TRBD1 might be the D (6 bases). The CDR3 contains 14 residues. Germline V gene lookup returns CDR1 ENHRY and CDR2 SYGVKD. V was shortened by 2 bases and J by 5 bases, with 12 bases between the two germline ends. This CDR3 reads CAISENREEYGYTF. The CDR3, as DNA: TGTGCCATCAGTGAGAACAGGGAAGAATATGGCTACACCTTC.